The clone carrying this TCR beta chain was counted at least ten times. Indicated time point: persistent/refractory GD, antithyroid drugs over 5 years with positive TRAb. Isolated PBMC RNA provided the starting material for the TCR library. Under American Thyroid Association guidelines, Graves' disease was diagnosed. The record originates from a study of regulatory T cells in long-lasting Graves disease. Building of the TCR beta libraries involved iRepertoire HTBI primers and Arm-PCR of CDR3 regions. TCRdb itself ran the multiplex PCR reads through MiXCR, one entry per CDR3 protein. This table has under 500,000 distinct CDR3 sequences, less than 25% appearing once. Trimming cost V 6 bases and J 2 bases, with 13 bases left between them. The CDR3 loop spans 14 amino acids. From germline, CDR1 is SNHLY and CDR2 FYNNEI.

The clonotype comes from a female donor with Graves disease. The chain employs TRBV2 and TRBJ2-5; D is unresolved. The specimen comprised peripheral blood mononuclear cells (PBMCs), sampled when the disease was refractory, from a patient treated with antithyroid drugs. The CDR3: CASRDFSSQETQYF. The CDR3 DNA follows: TGTGCCAGCAGAGACTTTTCGAGTCAAGAGACCCAGTACTTC.